A single sample is the source of the 31 T cell receptor beta chains below, sequenced in a study of beta chain features in type 1 diabetes. Reverse transcribing all isolated RNA meant expressed TCRB transcripts were sequenced. TCRdb's copy holds only in-frame clones and misses some; the assay was immunoSEQ multiplex PCR. The data show hundreds of thousands of clones, with 11% seen just once and 0.015% held by the top ten. Sequencing used naive CD4+ T cells from blood. These receptors all come from a woman aged 25 to 39 in good health.

The rearrangement joins TRBV7-2 to TRBJ1-4; the match to TRBD1 covers 9 bases. The CDR3 contains 15 residues. CDR1 and CDR2 from the germline V gene are SGHTA and FQGNSA. After removal of 5 bases from V and 7 bases from J, the junction contained 8 bases not matched to a gene. This CDR3 reads CASSEGDRASEKLFF. Here the CDR3 DNA reads TGTGCCAGCAGCGAAGGGGACAGGGCAAGTGAAAAACTGTTTTTT.

In this sample, this clone turned up a few times. The chain couples TRBV18 to TRBJ2-3, with 10 bases aligning to TRBD2. The CDR3 is 19 amino acids. The germline CDR1 and CDR2 sequences are KGHSH and LQKENI. The junction had 14 bases not matched to a gene; V was cut back by 1 base and J by 4 bases. As DNA, the CDR3 is TGTGCCAGCTCACCACTGCCTAGCGGGAGCGGAAGATCCTCAGATACGCAGTATTTT. As protein: CASSPLPSGSGRSSDTQYF.

The rearrangement uses TRBV9 and TRBJ2-7, with TRBD1 as a possible D gene (5 bases). The CDR3 consists of 15 residues. Germline assignment: CDR1 SGDLS and CDR2 YYNGEE. V shed 1 base and J shed 0 bases, with 11 bases lying between them. CDR3 in DNA: TGTGCCAGCAGCGTAACAGGCCTTAGCTCCTACGAGCAGTACTTC. Protein product: CASSVTGLSSYEQYF. Full variable domain (remainder filled in from reference TRBV9 and TRBJ2-7): DSGVTQTPKHLITATGQRVTLRCSPRSGDLSVYWYQQSLDQGLQFLIQYYNGEERAKGNILERFSAQQFPDLHSELNLSSLELGDSALYFCASSVTGLSSYEQYFGPGTRLTVT.

The rearrangement links TRBV5-6 to TRBJ2-2; tentative D call: TRBD1 (6 bases). CDR3 length: 15 amino acids. V was shortened by 1 base and J by 5 bases, with 12 bases between the two germline ends. Germline CDR1 reads SGHDT; CDR2 reads YYEEEE. As DNA, the CDR3 is TGTGCCAGCAGCTTGTTGTTCAGGGGAACCGGGGAGCTGTTTTTT. Protein sequence: CASSLLFRGTGELFF. The full variable domain, its missing parts supplied by reference TRBV5-6 and TRBJ2-2, is DAGVTQSPTHLIKTRGQQVTLRCSPKSGHDTVSWYQQALGQGPQFIFQYYEEEERQRGNFPDRFSGHQFPNYSSELNVNALLLGDSALYLCASSLLFRGTGELFFGEGSRLTVL.

The chain employs TRBV28 and TRBJ2-6; the D gene is possibly TRBD1 (5 bases). The germline gives CDR1 MDHEN, CDR2 SYDVKM. The CDR3 sequence is 15 residues long. The germline V and J ends were trimmed by 4 bases and 1 base, with 8 bases remaining between them. CDR3 nucleotide sequence: TGTGCCAGCAGTTGGGCAGGGTCTGGGGCCAACGTCCTGACTTTC. This encodes CASSWAGSGANVLTF.

This clone occurred a few times. The rearrangement joins TRBV19 to TRBJ2-3; 7 nucleotides line up with TRBD2. Trimming at V came to 5 bases and at J to 4 bases, leaving 18 bases not matched to a gene. Germline V CDR1 and CDR2: LNHDA, SQIVND (reference sequence). The CDR3 is 18 amino acids. As DNA, the CDR3 is TGTGCCAGTAGTTCGGAGAGGGCTAGCGGAAGGCTAGCAGATACGCAGTATTTT. Translated: CASSSERASGRLADTQYF.

This chain joins TRBV7-2 and TRBJ2-7; 11 bases are a match to TRBD2. After removal of 0 bases from V and 3 bases from J, the junction contained 4 bases not matched to a gene. Germline CDR1 SGHTA, CDR2 FQGNSA. This CDR3 has 16 amino acids. Here the CDR3 DNA reads TGTGCCAGCAGCTTAGCTCTAGCGGGAGGTGTCTACGAGCAGTACTTC. Translating gives CASSLALAGGVYEQYF.

The chain joins TRBV10-3 to TRBJ2-7; 10 bases line up with TRBD2. V was pared by 5 bases and J by 4 bases, with 5 bases of the junction left unmatched. This CDR3 has 14 residues. In germline, CDR1 is ENHRY, CDR2 SYGVKD. The CDR3 DNA reads as TGTGCCATCAGTCCTGGACTAGCGGAATACGAGCAGTACTTC. Amino acids: CAISPGLAEYEQYF.

This chain uses TRBV27 with TRBJ2-1; 7 bases align to TRBD1. J gave up 4 bases and V 5 bases, and 5 bases lay outside the gene matches. This CDR3 has 14 residues. Germline CDR1 reads MNHEY; CDR2 reads SMNVEV (reference sequence). The CDR3 loop reads CASSPPDRYNEQFF. The CDR3 DNA reads TGTGCCAGCAGTCCGCCGGACAGGTACAATGAGCAGTTCTTC.

The V call is TRBV6-4, the J call TRBJ2-1; D is unclear. There are 10 residues in the CDR3. CDR1 is MRHNA and CDR2 is SNTAGT in the germline V gene. V was pared by 8 bases and J by 4 bases, with 3 bases between. The DNA for the CDR3 is TGTGCCAGCTCTTACAATGAGCAGTTCTTC. Amino acid sequence: CASSYNEQFF.

This clone came up a few times. The sample has other DNA sequences that encode this CDR3 too. The chain joins TRBV7-2 to TRBJ2-3, with D tentatively TRBD2 (5 bases). CDR3 length: 14 amino acids. V lost 0 bases, J lost 2 bases, and 6 bases lay in between. Germline V lookup: CDR1 SGHTA, CDR2 FQGNSA. CDR3 region: CASSLAGATDTQYF. The CDR3 DNA reads TGTGCCAGCAGCTTAGCGGGAGCCACAGATACGCAGTATTTT. Filled out from reference TRBV7-2 and TRBJ2-3, the complete variable domain reads GAGVSQSPSNKVTEKGKDVELRCDPISGHTALYWYRQSLGQGLEFLIYFQGNSAPDKSGLPSDRFSAERTGGSVSTLTIQRTQQEDSAVYLCASSLAGATDTQYFGPGTRLTVL.

The chain couples TRBV19 to TRBJ1-5; tentative D call: TRBD1 (5 bases). The germline V gene has CDR1 LNHDA and CDR2 SQIVND (reference sequence). This CDR3 is built from 15 residues. The CDR3 coding sequence is TGTGCGAGCGAGGTGGGGGGTAGGAGCAATCAGCCCCAGCATTTT. The encoded protein is CASEVGGRSNQPQHF.

The chain carries TRBV7-8 and TRBJ2-3, with D possibly being TRBD2 (5 bases). The germline V and J ends were trimmed by 0 bases and 1 base, with 8 bases remaining between them. The CDR3 totals 15 residues. Germline V lookup: CDR1 SGHVS, CDR2 FQNEAQ. CDR3 nucleotides: TGTGCCAGCAGCTTAGCGTCCGGGGGCACAGATACGCAGTATTTT. Encoded protein: CASSLASGGTDTQYF.

This clone turned up a few times. The genes are TRBV27 and TRBJ2-7; 15 nucleotides agree with TRBD2. This CDR3 is built from 17 residues. The germline CDR1 and CDR2 sequences are MNHEY and SMNVEV (reference sequence). The ends lost 8 bases at V and 2 bases at J; junction bases unmatched: 10. In DNA, the CDR3 is TGTGCCAGCGGACCGGGACTAGCGGGAGGCATACCCTACGAGCAGTACTTC. Translating gives CASGPGLAGGIPYEQYF.

This clone was seen more than once but under ten times. CDR3 DNA: TGCGCCAGCAGCCAAGAGGGTCCCCCACTAGCGGGGGGTTACGAGCAGTACTTC. It yields the protein CASSQEGPPLAGGYEQYF. The chain carries TRBV4-3 and TRBJ2-7; 12 bases map to TRBD2. This CDR3 comprises 18 residues. Per the germline V gene, CDR1 is LGHNA and CDR2 is YSLEER. The V and J ends lost 0 bases and 4 bases, in that order; junction bases with no gene match: 10.

The table lists this clone with a few counts. This chain uses TRBV6-5 with TRBJ1-2; no clear D gene. Trimming took off 0 bases at V and 4 bases at J, with 15 bases between the two ends. There are 16 residues in the CDR3. From germline, CDR1 is MNHEY and CDR2 SVGAGI. CDR3 coding DNA: TGTGCCAGCAGTTACTCCCAGATCATGTCTAGCTATGGCTACACCTTC. It is translated as CASSYSQIMSSYGYTF.

CDR3 region: CAWRSGVDNSPLHF. As DNA, the CDR3 is TGTGCCTGGAGGTCCGGGGTCGATAATTCACCCCTCCACTTT. The chain has TRBV30 and TRBJ1-6; D is ambiguous. This CDR3 has 14 residues. The V end was cut by 3 bases, the J end by 5 bases, with 11 bases between. CDR1 is GTSNPN, CDR2 SVGIG, per germline (reference sequence).

The CDR3 protein is CASSSRVKSNTEAFF. In DNA, the CDR3 is TGTGCCAGCAGCTCCAGGGTTAAATCGAACACTGAAGCTTTCTTT. V usage is TRBV7-9 and J usage is TRBJ1-1, with D possibly TRBD1 on 5 matching bases. This CDR3 has 15 amino acids. Germline CDR1 reads SEHNR; CDR2 reads FQNEAQ (reference sequence). Trimming stripped 4 bases from V and 1 base from J, with 13 bases between. The full variable domain, rest sourced from reference TRBV7-9 and TRBJ1-1, is DTGVSQNPRHKITKRGQNVTFRCDPISEHNRLYWYRQTLGQGPEFLTYFQNEAQLEKSRLLSDRFSAERPKGSFSTLEIQRTEQGDSAMYLCASSSRVKSNTEAFFGQGTRLTVV.

The V gene is TRBV6-5, the J gene TRBJ1-2; D perhaps matches TRBD1 (6 bases). This CDR3 comprises 12 residues. V dropped 10 bases and J dropped 1 base, with 10 bases sitting between them. Germline CDR1 MNHEY, CDR2 SVGAGI. CDR3 protein: CATADSNYGYTF. CDR3 bases: TGTGCCACCGCGGACAGTAACTATGGCTACACCTTC.

V and J are TRBV29-1 and TRBJ1-2; 7 bases match TRBD1. With 6 bases clipped from V and 4 bases from J, the junction kept 5 bases outside the gene matches. Germline V lookup: CDR1 SQVTM, CDR2 ANQGSEA. The CDR3 has 12 residues. The CDR3 region has the DNA TGCAGCGTGGCGGGACAGATCTATGGCTACACCTTC. The encoded protein is CSVAGQIYGYTF.

This clone appeared a few times. This chain links TRBV5-4 with TRBJ2-5; D is perhaps TRBD1 (7 bases). The CDR3 consists of 14 residues. The germline V gene encodes CDR1 SGHNT and CDR2 YYREEE (reference sequence). V lost 4 bases to trimming and J lost 4 bases, with 14 bases between them. In nucleotides, the CDR3 is TGTGCCAGCAGCGGAGGGGGCGCGGTAGAGACCCAGTACTTC. This translates into CASSGGGAVETQYF.

This clone was seen more than once but under ten times. The rearrangement links TRBV14 to TRBJ1-1, with D uncertain. This CDR3 is 13 amino acids long. Germline assignment: CDR1 SGHDN and CDR2 FVKESK. Between the trimmed V and J ends, which lost 1 base and 11 bases, there was a span of 14 bases. In DNA, the CDR3 is TGTGCCAGCAGCCAAGGTTATGGCTTCCCCGCTTTCTTT. Translation: CASSQGYGFPAFF.

This clone has more than one count but fewer than ten. CDR3 loop: CASSLLGTGRAKNIQYF. CDR3 bases: TGTGCCAGCAGTCTCCTCGGGACAGGGAGAGCCAAAAACATTCAGTACTTC. The chain couples TRBV28 to TRBJ2-4; TRBD1 aligns across 9 bases. CDR3 length equals 17 residues. V shed 5 bases and J 0 bases; nucleotides not matched to a gene: 8. CDR1 MDHEN and CDR2 SYDVKM come from the germline V gene.

This clone has only a few counts. The chain has TRBV7-9 and TRBJ2-1; TRBD2 aligns across 8 bases. The V gene end was trimmed by 3 bases and the J gene end by 2 bases; junction bases not matched to a gene: 6. The V gene's germline CDR1 is SEHNR and CDR2 FQNEAQ (reference sequence). This CDR3 comprises 16 residues. CDR3 loop: CASSFQYSGTYNEQFF. CDR3 bases: TGTGCCAGCAGCTTCCAATATAGCGGGACCTACAATGAGCAGTTCTTC.

The chain carries TRBV4-2 and TRBJ2-7; no definite D call. With 4 bases removed from V and 2 bases from J, the gap between germline ends came to 12 bases. CDR1 and CDR2 from the germline V gene are LGHNA and YNFKEQ. This CDR3 region has 14 residues. The CDR3 DNA reads TGTGCCAGCAGCCGAGATGAGTCGCCCTACGAGCAGTACTTC. It codes for CASSRDESPYEQYF.

This clone was observed a handful of times. The same CDR3 can be traced to other DNA sequences in this sample. This chain joins TRBV10-2 and TRBJ2-5, with 10 nucleotides matching TRBD2. Trimming at V came to 6 bases and at J to 4 bases, leaving 5 bases not matched to a gene. The CDR3 spans 14 residues. The germline gives CDR1 WSHSY, CDR2 SAAADI. Here the CDR3 reads CASRAGGRGETQYF. The CDR3 nucleotides read TGCGCCAGCAGAGCGGGAGGGCGCGGAGAGACCCAGTACTTC.

CDR3 in DNA: TGTGCCAGCAGTCCCACCGGGGCTAGCGGGACATACGAGCAGTACTTC. This gives the protein CASSPTGASGTYEQYF. V usage is TRBV28 and J usage is TRBJ2-7; 9 bases fit TRBD2. Germline assignment: CDR1 MDHEN and CDR2 SYDVKM. The CDR3 runs to 16 residues. The V and J ends lost 5 bases and 4 bases, in that order; junction bases with no gene match: 12.

This clone was seen a few times. The genes are TRBV9 and TRBJ2-6; possibly TRBD1 for D (5 bases). Germline V gene lookup returns CDR1 SGDLS and CDR2 YYNGEE. This CDR3 region has 15 residues. Trimming removed 4 bases at V and 2 bases at J, with 10 bases between. The CDR3 DNA reads as TGTGCCAGCAGCACCAGGGCTACTGGGGCCAACGTCCTGACTTTC. Its translation is CASSTRATGANVLTF.

The CDR3, as DNA: TGTGCCAGCAGCTTGGACTTCACAGATACGCAGTATTTT. Protein sequence: CASSLDFTDTQYF. This chain joins TRBV7-9 and TRBJ2-3; possible D gene TRBD2, 5 bases. V dropped 3 bases and J dropped 2 bases, with 6 bases sitting between them. The CDR3 has 13 amino acids. Germline V gene lookup returns CDR1 SEHNR and CDR2 FQNEAQ (reference sequence).

There are a few counts of this clone. CDR3 loop: CASSEGWQRGYF. The CDR3, as DNA: TGTGCCAGCAGTGAAGGTTGGCAGCGAGGGTACTTC. This chain uses TRBV2 with TRBJ2-4; no firm D call. The CDR3 runs 12 residues. CDR1 SNHLY and CDR2 FYNNEI come from the germline V gene. Trimming pared 1 base from V and 15 bases from J, leaving 13 bases between.

The chain links TRBV7-2 to TRBJ2-1, with TRBD2 matching over 13 bases. The ends lost 6 bases at V and 7 bases at J; junction bases unmatched: 6. The CDR3 runs 15 residues. Germline V gene sequence: CDR1 SGHTA, CDR2 FQGNSA. CDR3 sequence reads: CASRTTSGRGNEQFF. The CDR3 DNA sequence: TGTGCCAGCAGAACCACTAGCGGGAGGGGAAATGAGCAGTTCTTC.